A single sample gave rise to the 26 T cell receptor beta chains below, sequenced in a study of response to subunit inactivated influenza vaccine. TCRdb re-called the RT-PCR reads with MiXCR, one entry per CDR3 protein. The sample shows 500,000 to 550,000 distinct CDR3 sequences, 20% to 25% of them seen only once. These same data were also listed under a study on T cells expressing NK-cell markers. Turning to that study: TCR beta cDNA was generated via 5'RACE template switching incorporating UMIs.

The sequencing here drew on CD4+ T cells sorted from PBMCs, taken 12 days after vaccination. The receptor source for this set is a man in his forties or fifties who received an inactivated influenza vaccine.

There are a few counts of this clonotype. The chain recombines TRBV5-1 with TRBJ1-4; a weak D match, TRBD1 (6 bases). The germline V gene encodes CDR1 SGHRS and CDR2 YFSETQ. There are 16 residues in the CDR3. Trimming removed 1 base from V and 0 bases from J, with 10 bases in between. CDR3 loop: CASSLPTGSTNEKLFF. DNA of the CDR3: TGCGCCAGCAGCTTGCCCACAGGGTCAACTAATGAAAAACTGTTTTTT.

This clonotype was picked up a small number of times. This chain links TRBV5-1 with TRBJ2-7; D is unresolved. Germline CDR1 reads SGHRS; CDR2 reads YFSETQ. The V gene lost 2 bases and the J gene lost 0 bases, with 6 bases spanning the gap. This CDR3 spans 13 amino acids. CDR3 DNA: TGCGCCAGCAGCTTTCCTAGCTCCTACGAGCAGTACTTC. Encoded protein: CASSFPSSYEQYF.

This clonotype was counted a few times. The chain combines TRBV7-9 with TRBJ1-2; 7 nucleotides agree with TRBD1. This CDR3 is 16 amino acids long. V shed 6 bases and J 7 bases; nucleotides not matched to a gene: 17. The germline gives CDR1 SEHNR, CDR2 FQNEAQ (reference sequence). Here the CDR3 reads CASSSQVGDRGGGYTF. The CDR3 nucleotides are TGTGCCAGCAGTTCCCAAGTTGGGGACAGAGGAGGTGGCTACACCTTC.

V usage is TRBV13 and J usage is TRBJ2-3; D not certain. Trimming left V 2 bases short and J 4 bases short, with 7 bases between. This CDR3 region has 13 residues. From germline, CDR1 is PRHDT and CDR2 FYEKMQ (reference sequence). The CDR3 loop reads CASSLRIADTQYF. The CDR3 DNA is TGTGCCAGCAGCTTAAGAATCGCAGATACGCAGTATTTT.

The V and J genes are TRBV24-1 and TRBJ2-3; 8 bases fit TRBD1. V lost 4 bases, J lost 4 bases, and 6 bases stayed unmatched. The CDR3 has 15 residues. CDR1 is KGHDR, CDR2 SFDVKD, per germline. In DNA form, the CDR3 reads TGTGCCACCAGTGACACCAGGGGGCCCTCAGATACGCAGTATTTT. The encoded protein is CATSDTRGPSDTQYF.

With respect to this clonotype: The DNA is omitted, as the CDR3 cannot be located on it reliably, and the CDR3 follows TCRdb's listing. The chain has TRBV12-3 or TRBV12-4 and TRBJ2-1; the tabulated D call, TRBD2, remains unverified against the DNA. Ends included, the CDR3 has 13 residues. The chain's CDR3 is CASSFAFGTSPFF.

This clonotype was found a few times. V is TRBV4-2 and J is TRBJ2-1; TRBD2 might be the D (5 bases). Between the trimmed V and J ends, which lost 0 bases and 9 bases, there was a span of 9 bases. The CDR3 has 13 residues. The germline CDR1 and CDR2 sequences are LGHNA and YNFKEQ. CDR3 amino acids: CASSQDVRGEQFF. CDR3 sequence (DNA): TGTGCCAGCAGCCAAGACGTTCGGGGTGAGCAGTTCTTC.

The rearrangement links TRBV5-1 to TRBJ1-1; D gene unclear. Germline V CDR1 and CDR2: SGHRS, YFSETQ. The ends were cut back, 2 bases at V and 0 bases at J, with 14 bases in the middle. The CDR3 has 16 residues. The CDR3 loop reads CASSLIGVRVNTEAFF. In DNA, the CDR3 is TGCGCCAGCAGCTTAATCGGGGTTCGAGTGAACACTGAAGCTTTCTTT.

V and J are TRBV20-1 and TRBJ2-5, with D perhaps matching TRBD2 (6 bases). Germline CDR1 DFQATT, CDR2 SNEGSKA (reference sequence). The CDR3 has 13 amino acids. V lost 1 base to trimming and J lost 5 bases, with 11 bases between them. DNA for the CDR3: TGCAGTGCTAGAGCCCGCGGGATTGAGACCCAGTACTTC. Amino acid sequence: CSARARGIETQYF.

This clonotype appeared a few times. The chain recombines TRBV28 with TRBJ2-7; tentative D call: TRBD1 (5 bases). Germline CDR1 is MDHEN and CDR2 is SYDVKM. CDR3 length equals 13 residues. V was shortened by 4 bases and J by 6 bases, with 13 bases between the two germline ends. DNA of the CDR3: TGTGCCAGCAGTTCACCCGACAGACGCGAGCAGTACTTC. It specifies CASSSPDRREQYF. Combining the CDR3 with reference TRBV28 and TRBJ2-7 gives the whole variable domain DVKVTQSSRYLVKRTGEKVFLECVQDMDHENMFWYRQDPGLGLRLIYFSYDVKMKEKGDIPEGYSVSREKKERFSLILESASTNQTSMYLCASSSPDRREQYFGPGTRLTVT.

In this sample, this clonotype turned up many times. The genes are TRBV20-1 and TRBJ1-2; 7 nucleotides line up with TRBD1. CDR3 length equals 11 residues. The V segment lost 3 bases and the J segment 13 bases; nucleotides outside the gene matches: 8. CDR1 is DFQATT, CDR2 SNEGSKA, per germline (reference sequence). As DNA, the CDR3 is TGCAGTGCTAGGGCCGACAGGGCCTCCACCTTC. It codes for CSARADRASTF.

This chain links TRBV20-1 with TRBJ2-5, with D tentatively TRBD1 or TRBD2 (7 bases each). Germline CDR1 reads DFQATT; CDR2 reads SNEGSKA (reference sequence). V lost 4 bases and J 13 bases, leaving 16 bases between the germline ends. This CDR3 region has 11 residues. DNA of the CDR3: TGCAGTGCTAAGGGAGGGGACAGCTTGTACTTC. It is translated as CSAKGGDSLYF.

V and J are TRBV29-1 and TRBJ2-5; D tentatively fits TRBD1 or TRBD2 (5 bases each). This CDR3 has 13 residues. The germline V and J ends were trimmed by 4 bases and 4 bases, with 13 bases remaining between them. Germline CDR1 SQVTM, CDR2 ANQGSEA. CDR3 in DNA: TGCAGCGTTGCCGGGGCCCTTGGAGAGACCCAGTACTTC. As protein: CSVAGALGETQYF.

This clonotype was counted a few times. The rearrangement joins TRBV7-8 to TRBJ2-2; D possibly corresponds to TRBD1 (6 bases). Per germline, CDR1 SGHVS and CDR2 FQNEAQ. The CDR3 contains 16 residues. Trimming took off 1 base at V and 0 bases at J, with 9 bases between the two ends. In DNA, the CDR3 is TGTGCCAGCAGCTTAGGATGGACAGCGAACACCGGGGAGCTGTTTTTT. As protein: CASSLGWTANTGELFF.

This clonotype was counted once. The chain has TRBV29-1 and TRBJ1-4; weak D call: TRBD1 (5 bases). Trimming took 6 bases from V and 4 from J, leaving 12 bases between them. The CDR3 extends over 13 amino acids. From germline, CDR1 is SQVTM and CDR2 ANQGSEA. The CDR3 nucleotides are TGCAGCGTCGCCCGGGGGGATAATGAAAAACTGTTTTTT. Translating it yields CSVARGDNEKLFF.

The rearrangement joins TRBV5-5 to TRBJ1-4, with unresolved D. V shed 1 base and J shed 4 bases, with 8 bases lying between them. The CDR3 length is 14 residues. The V gene's germline CDR1 is SGHKS and CDR2 YYEKEE (reference sequence). The CDR3 loop reads CASSLFWYNEKLFF. In DNA form, the CDR3 reads TGTGCCAGCAGCTTGTTCTGGTATAATGAAAAACTGTTTTTT.

The V call is TRBV4-2, the J call TRBJ2-5, with TRBD2 matching over 9 bases. V was pared by 0 bases and J by 4 bases, with 12 bases of the junction left unmatched. This CDR3 is 18 amino acids long. Looked up from germline, CDR1 is LGHNA and CDR2 is YNFKEQ. The CDR3 DNA reads as TGTGCCAGCAGCCAAGATCATATTAGCGGGAGTGGTGTAGAGACCCAGTACTTC. Encoded protein: CASSQDHISGSGVETQYF.

This clonotype was found a few times. The chain links TRBV29-1 to TRBJ2-1; TRBD2 matches at 13 bases. CDR1 and CDR2 from the germline V gene are SQVTM and ANQGSEA. Germline trimming cut 4 bases from V and 15 bases from J; bases unmatched to any gene: 9. The CDR3 runs 13 residues. The CDR3 loop reads CSVVLLAGGPLFF. CDR3 bases: TGCAGCGTTGTGTTACTAGCGGGAGGGCCCCTGTTCTTC.

This clonotype came up a few times. This rearrangement joins TRBV5-1 to TRBJ2-7; TRBD2 agrees at 11 bases. This CDR3 contains 16 residues. Germline-derived CDR1 and CDR2 are SGHRS and YFSETQ. J lost 2 bases, V lost 4 bases, and 8 bases had no gene match. CDR3 region: CASSHETSGTAYEQYF. The CDR3 DNA follows: TGCGCCAGCAGCCACGAGACTAGCGGGACGGCCTACGAGCAGTACTTC.

The sample holds a few counts of this clonotype. The chain employs TRBV10-3 and TRBJ2-5, with D hard to call. V gave up 8 bases and J gave up 4 bases, with 8 bases separating them. From germline, CDR1 is ENHRY and CDR2 SYGVKD. The CDR3 length is 11 residues. CDR3 protein: CAIGVRETQYF. The CDR3 DNA is TGTGCCATCGGGGTAAGAGAGACCCAGTACTTC.

This chain joins TRBV11-2 and TRBJ2-2; unclear D gene. This CDR3 spans 16 amino acids. Trimming cost V 3 bases and J 0 bases, with 11 bases left between them. The V gene's germline CDR1 is SGHAT and CDR2 FQNNGV. Here the CDR3 reads CASSFRPAANTGELFF. The CDR3 DNA follows: TGTGCCAGCAGCTTCAGGCCCGCCGCGAACACCGGGGAGCTGTTTTTT.

The chain combines TRBV6-6 with TRBJ2-7; D may be TRBD2 (6 bases). Germline V gene sequence: CDR1 MNHNY, CDR2 SVGAGI (reference sequence). This CDR3 contains 13 residues. Between the trimmed V and J ends, which lost 4 bases and 0 bases, there was a span of 7 bases. This CDR3 is CASSWRDSYEQYF. The CDR3 region has the DNA TGTGCCAGCAGTTGGAGGGACTCCTACGAGCAGTACTTC.

At least ten counts were recorded for this clonotype. This chain connects TRBV11-2 to TRBJ2-2, with 11 bases matching TRBD2. CDR1 and CDR2 from the germline V gene are SGHAT and FQNNGV. The V and J ends lost 3 bases and 1 base, in that order; junction bases with no gene match: 7. CDR3 length equals 18 residues. CDR3: CASSLPRLAGQNTGELFF. CDR3 bases: TGTGCCAGCAGCTTGCCCCGACTAGCGGGGCAGAACACCGGGGAGCTGTTTTTT.

This chain links TRBV10-2 with TRBJ2-7, with 8 positions matching TRBD1. The CDR3 loop spans 15 amino acids. The germline gives CDR1 WSHSY, CDR2 SAAADI. Trimming at V came to 7 bases and at J to 3 bases, leaving 11 bases not matched to a gene. The CDR3 region is CASTEGGQALYEQYF. The CDR3, as DNA: TGCGCCAGCACCGAGGGGGGACAGGCTCTCTACGAGCAGTACTTC.

CDR3 in amino acids: CSARATSYEKLFF. The CDR3 coding sequence is TGCAGTGCTAGAGCGACGTCTTATGAAAAACTGTTTTTT. This sequence joins TRBV20-1 and TRBJ1-4; D is undetermined. The CDR3 contains 13 residues. Germline V CDR1 and CDR2: DFQATT, SNEGSKA (reference sequence). Trimming took 1 base from V and 6 from J, leaving 9 bases between them.

The chain has TRBV10-2 and TRBJ1-3; D perhaps matches TRBD1 (5 bases). Between the trimmed V and J ends, which lost 5 bases and 1 base, there was a span of 18 bases. This CDR3 has 17 amino acids. The V gene's germline CDR1 is WSHSY and CDR2 SAAADI. CDR3 sequence: CASSMSGPPQSGNTIYF. In DNA form, the CDR3 reads TGCGCCAGCAGTATGTCGGGGCCGCCCCAATCTGGAAACACCATATATTTT.